The 28 T cell receptor beta chains reported below all come from one sample, sequenced in a study of STAT5B mutations in CD4+ large granular lymphocyte leukemia (dated by TCRdb to between 2021 and 2023). Library method: the immunoSEQ multiplex PCR assay. Not all clones reach the TCRdb copy of this immuneACCESS table, which keeps in-frame sequences only. Checked studies attribute under half of the gap to unresolved V genes and leave the rest unexplained. The sample table contains 22,000 or so clones; only one count was recorded for roughly 80% of them. Of the sample, around 9.2% falls within the top ten clones. What was sequenced was CD4+ T cells from blood buffy coats. The source of these receptors is a human donor in good health.

V usage is TRBV4-3 and J usage is TRBJ2-1; 8 bases map to TRBD2. The CDR3 contains 17 residues. Per the germline V gene, CDR1 is LGHNA and CDR2 is YSLEER. V lost 6 bases to trimming and J lost 7 bases; unmatched junction nucleotides: 17. The CDR3 nucleotides are TGCGCCAGCAGTGGAGGTAGCCAGAGCGGGAGTCGAAATGAGCAGTTCTTC. The encoded protein is CASSGGSQSGSRNEQFF.

V is TRBV7-2 and J is TRBJ2-7; the D is unclear. Deletions cut 1 base from V and 0 bases from J, with 7 bases between. Germline V gives CDR1 SGHTA, CDR2 FQGNSA. The CDR3 consists of 14 residues. CDR3 residues: CASSLVPPSYEQYF. The CDR3 DNA reads as TGTGCCAGCAGCTTAGTACCCCCCTCCTACGAGCAGTACTTC. Supplemented by reference TRBV7-2 and TRBJ2-7, the full variable domain reads GAGVSQSPSNKVTEKGKDVELRCDPISGHTALYWYRQSLGQGLEFLIYFQGNSAPDKSGLPSDRFSAERTGGSVSTLTIQRTQQEDSAVYLCASSLVPPSYEQYFGPGTRLTVT.

This clone was counted only a few times. V usage is TRBV6-5 and J usage is TRBJ2-5; 9 bases map to TRBD2. J gave up 5 bases and V 4 bases, and 8 bases lay outside the gene matches. This CDR3 region has 15 residues. Looked up from germline, CDR1 is MNHEY and CDR2 is SVGAGI. This CDR3 reads CASSSQGGRGETQYF. As DNA, the CDR3 is TGTGCCAGCAGTTCACAGGGCGGGAGGGGCGAGACCCAGTACTTC.

The V call is TRBV11-2, the J call TRBJ2-2, with 7 bases lining up with TRBD1. This CDR3 spans 16 amino acids. Germline V gives CDR1 SGHAT, CDR2 FQNNGV. The junction had 8 bases not matched to a gene; V was cut back by 3 bases and J by 4 bases. CDR3 amino acids: CASSFPRGQLTGELFF. CDR3 DNA: TGTGCCAGCAGCTTCCCTAGGGGACAGCTCACCGGGGAGCTGTTTTTT.

This clone was seen once. The chain is built from TRBV5-4 and TRBJ1-2; 7 bases agree with TRBD1. Trimming removed 2 bases from V and 8 bases from J; junction bases left unmatched: 9. Looked up from germline, CDR1 is SGHNT and CDR2 is YYREEE (reference sequence). This CDR3 has 14 amino acids. The DNA of the CDR3 is TGTGCCAGCAGCTTAGACAGGGCCGGGCAGGGCTACACCTTC. Translation: CASSLDRAGQGYTF.

This chain uses TRBV4-3 with TRBJ1-4; D is possibly TRBD1 (6 bases). The CDR3 sequence is 14 residues long. Germline V CDR1 and CDR2: LGHNA, YSLEER. V was clipped by 2 bases and J by 10 bases, with 14 bases between them. The CDR3 DNA reads as TGCGCCAGCAGCCAAACAACAGGGCCGGGAAAACTGTTTTTT. It codes for CASSQTTGPGKLFF.

The J gene is TRBJ1-4, the V gene TRBV28; D unresolved. Between the trimmed V and J ends, which lost 7 bases and 7 bases, there was a span of 13 bases. Germline CDR1 reads MDHEN; CDR2 reads SYDVKM. The CDR3 loop spans 13 amino acids. CDR3 sequence reads: CASMGFRREKLFF. The CDR3 DNA sequence: TGTGCCAGCATGGGGTTTAGGCGTGAAAAACTGTTTTTT.

This clone was recorded only once. The chain links TRBV19 to TRBJ2-1, with a weak D call TRBD2 (6 bases). V shed 4 bases and J shed 4 bases, with 8 bases lying between them. In germline, CDR1 is LNHDA, CDR2 SQIVND (reference sequence). This CDR3 is built from 13 residues. CDR3 DNA sequence: TGTGCCAGTAGTAGCGGGGAGTACAATGAGCAGTTCTTC. Translation gives CASSSGEYNEQFF.

The chain links TRBV7-9 to TRBJ2-5; 9 bases fit TRBD1. CDR3 length: 15 residues. Germline CDR1 SEHNR, CDR2 FQNEAQ (reference sequence). V dropped 0 bases and J dropped 5; count of bases not matched to a gene: 4. CDR3: CASSLAQGARETQYF. The CDR3 bases are TGTGCCAGCAGCTTAGCACAGGGGGCGCGGGAGACCCAGTACTTC.

The chain couples TRBV5-1 to TRBJ2-3; 8 bases agree with TRBD2. The length of the CDR3 is 16 residues. Germline V gives CDR1 SGHRS, CDR2 YFSETQ. V was clipped by 4 bases and J by 0 bases; unmatched bases: 7. The CDR3 protein is CASSKDSGASTDTQYF. The CDR3 region has the DNA TGCGCCAGCAGCAAAGATAGCGGGGCTAGCACAGATACGCAGTATTTT.

The chain has TRBV4-2 and TRBJ2-5; a possible D gene is TRBD2 (7 bases). This CDR3 is built from 16 residues. Looked up from germline, CDR1 is LGHNA and CDR2 is YNFKEQ. V was cut by 6 bases and J by 3 bases, with 20 bases left in between. CDR3: CASRPFIREGEETQYF. In nucleotides, the CDR3 is TGTGCCAGCAGACCTTTTATCAGGGAGGGGGAAGAGACCCAGTACTTC.

This clone was detected once. The chain is built from TRBV7-3 and TRBJ2-5; D remains unclear. Germline V CDR1 and CDR2: SGHTA, FQGTGA. The CDR3 is 14 amino acids. V was trimmed by 2 bases and J by 7 bases, leaving 14 bases between them. CDR3 loop: CASSLDAAQSTQYF. CDR3 sequence (DNA): TGTGCCAGCAGCTTAGATGCAGCCCAGTCGACCCAGTACTTC.

V usage is TRBV27 and J usage is TRBJ2-6; 11 bases fit TRBD2. V lost 3 bases, J lost 0 bases, and 16 bases stayed unmatched. The CDR3 runs to 22 residues. Germline V CDR1 and CDR2: MNHEY, SMNVEV (reference sequence). Here the CDR3 DNA reads TGTGCCAGCAGTTTTAGGTCCCGCTCACTAGCGGGAGATATCTCTGGGGCCAACGTCCTGACTTTC. Translated: CASSFRSRSLAGDISGANVLTF.

This clone has just a few counts. The J gene is TRBJ1-4, the V gene TRBV23-1; unclear D gene. TRBV23-1 is flagged as an ORF with uncertain function. V was trimmed by 5 bases and J by 1 base, leaving 8 bases between them. CDR3 size: 14 residues. CDR3 in amino acids: CASSWRRTNEKLFF. DNA for the CDR3: TGCGCCAGCAGTTGGCGGAGAACTAATGAAAAACTGTTTTTT.

The chain links TRBV10-2 to TRBJ1-1, with no clear D. This CDR3 comprises 14 residues. With 6 bases removed from V and 0 bases from J, the gap between germline ends came to 11 bases. Looked up from germline, CDR1 is WSHSY and CDR2 is SAAADI. For the CDR3, the DNA is TGCGCCAGCAGGGAGGGTGGGATGAACACTGAAGCTTTCTTT. This sequence encodes CASREGGMNTEAFF.

This clone has a handful of counts. V and J are TRBV5-3 and TRBJ1-4; 8 nucleotides match TRBD1. TRBV5-3 is designated an ORF whose function remains uncertain. The CDR3 runs 17 residues. Losses at the gene ends were 4 bases for V and 0 bases for J; bases not matched to a gene: 8. Here the CDR3 DNA reads TGTGCCAGAAGCGCGTACAGGGGGGGTGCAACTAATGAAAAACTGTTTTTT. Protein product: CARSAYRGGATNEKLFF.

The CDR3 region is CASRLLGSGKDEKLFF. CDR3 DNA: TGTGCCAGCAGACTTCTCGGGTCGGGTAAAGATGAAAAACTGTTTTTT. V is TRBV7-9 and J is TRBJ1-4; D is unresolved. There are 16 residues in the CDR3. V lost 6 bases, J lost 6 bases, and 20 bases lay in between. Looked up from germline, CDR1 is SEHNR and CDR2 is FQNEAQ (reference sequence).

This chain links TRBV28 with TRBJ1-3; TRBD1 aligns across 8 bases. The CDR3 loop spans 15 amino acids. Germline CDR1 MDHEN, CDR2 SYDVKM. V gave up 5 bases and J gave up 7 bases; unmatched junction bases: 10. This CDR3 reads CASSTTPTGANTIYF. As DNA, the CDR3 is TGTGCCAGCAGTACCACCCCGACAGGGGCTAACACCATATATTTT.

The genes are TRBV7-2 and TRBJ2-2; maybe TRBD1 (6 bases). The V gene's germline CDR1 is SGHTA and CDR2 FQGNSA. V was clipped by 5 bases and J by 5 bases, with 18 bases between them. The CDR3 spans 16 residues. The CDR3 DNA reads as TGTGCCAGCAGCCCCCGGCAGGGGATATTAACCGGGGAGCTGTTTTTT. Protein product: CASSPRQGILTGELFF.

This chain uses TRBV5-1 with TRBJ2-1, with D unclear. The CDR3 contains 12 residues. V was cut by 0 bases and J by 6 bases, with 4 bases left in between. Looked up from germline, CDR1 is SGHRS and CDR2 is YFSETQ. The CDR3 DNA sequence: TGCGCCAGCAGCTTGGGGGTCAATGAGCAGTTCTTC. This encodes CASSLGVNEQFF.

This chain links TRBV4-3 with TRBJ2-1; D remains unclear. Between the trimmed V and J ends, which lost 0 bases and 5 bases, there was a span of 14 bases. CDR1 is LGHNA and CDR2 is YSLEER in the germline V gene. The CDR3 extends over 16 amino acids. In DNA, the CDR3 is TGCGCCAGCAGCCAAGATCCACGGACCCAGGACAATGAGCAGTTCTTC. Its protein product is CASSQDPRTQDNEQFF.

This clone was seen only a few times. This rearrangement joins TRBV4-1 to TRBJ2-1; unclear D gene. V was pared by 1 base and J by 4 bases, with 8 bases between. The CDR3 totals 14 residues. Germline CDR1 reads MGHRA; CDR2 reads YSYEKL. CDR3: CASSQVARYNEQFF. CDR3 coding DNA: TGCGCCAGCAGCCAAGTGGCCAGGTACAATGAGCAGTTCTTC.

V usage is TRBV19 and J usage is TRBJ2-5; D is ambiguous. Trimming stripped 0 bases from V and 5 bases from J, with 7 bases between. Germline V gives CDR1 LNHDA, CDR2 SQIVND (reference sequence). CDR3 size: 13 residues. The CDR3 is CASSIDGWETQYF. For the CDR3, the DNA is TGTGCCAGTAGTATAGACGGGTGGGAGACCCAGTACTTC. The whole variable domain, filled in from reference TRBV19 and TRBJ2-5, reads DGGITQSPKYLFRKEGQNVTLSCEQNLNHDAMYWYRQDPGQGLRLIYYSQIVNDFQKGDIAEGYSVSREKKESFPLTVTSAQKNPTAFYLCASSIDGWETQYFGPGTRLLVL.

This sequence joins TRBV4-2 and TRBJ2-5; D ambiguous. V was shortened by 0 bases and J by 0 bases, with 8 bases between the two germline ends. Germline V lookup: CDR1 LGHNA, CDR2 YNFKEQ. The CDR3 loop spans 15 amino acids. In DNA, the CDR3 is TGTGCCAGCAGCCAAGATCGTGTATACCAAGAGACCCAGTACTTC. It codes for CASSQDRVYQETQYF.

This clone appeared a few times. The chain's CDR3 is CASSRGTGAEAFF. The CDR3 nucleotides read TGTGCCAGCAGCCGGGGGACAGGGGCTGAAGCTTTCTTT. This chain connects TRBV28 to TRBJ1-1; TRBD1 matches 10 bases. CDR1 is MDHEN, CDR2 SYDVKM, per germline. The ends lost 6 bases at V and 6 bases at J; junction bases unmatched: 4. The CDR3 has 13 amino acids.

This clone was counted a single time. The gene calls are TRBV9 and TRBJ2-6, with TRBD2 identical over 12 bases. With V trimmed by 0 bases and J by 4 bases, 5 bases remained unmatched. The CDR3 runs to 18 residues. The germline CDR1 and CDR2 sequences are SGDLS and YYNGEE. The CDR3, as DNA: TGTGCCAGCAGCGTAGCTAGCGGGGGGGCACTCGGGGCCAACGTCCTGACTTTC. Protein: CASSVASGGALGANVLTF. Using reference TRBV9 and TRBJ2-6 for the parts outside the CDR3, the full variable domain is DSGVTQTPKHLITATGQRVTLRCSPRSGDLSVYWYQQSLDQGLQFLIQYYNGEERAKGNILERFSAQQFPDLHSELNLSSLELGDSALYFCASSVASGGALGANVLTFGAGSRLTVL.

This clone was seen only a few times. The J gene is TRBJ1-5, the V gene TRBV4-3; no clear D gene. V gave up 3 bases and J gave up 5 bases, with 11 bases separating them. The CDR3 totals 14 residues. CDR1 and CDR2 from the germline V gene are LGHNA and YSLEER. Written as DNA, the CDR3 is TGCGCCAGCAGCCATCTACTATCGGATCAGCCCCAGCATTTT. It yields the protein CASSHLLSDQPQHF.

The chain couples TRBV2 to TRBJ2-7; tentatively, D is TRBD2 (5 bases). The germline V gene has CDR1 SNHLY and CDR2 FYNNEI. The CDR3 sequence is 15 residues long. V lost 8 bases and J 0 bases, leaving 17 bases between the germline ends. The CDR3 DNA follows: TGTGCCAGCGCGAAACTCAGCGAGGGCTCCTACGAGCAGTACTTC. Translation gives CASAKLSEGSYEQYF.